This T cell receptor beta chain comes out of a study of T cell repertoires in cytomegalovirus infection. Study-level information: Matching HLA type and CMV infection were both indicated by public TCR beta signatures.

TCRdb reprocessed the reads with MiXCR, giving one entry per CDR3 protein. The sample gives about 210,000 distinct CDR3 sequences, around 6.4% of which show up once; about 6% is in the top ten. The CDR3 spans 16 residues. Germline assignment: CDR1 LGHDT and CDR2 YNNKEL (reference sequence). V lost 8 bases, J lost 0 bases, and 19 bases lay in between. The TCR originated in a human donor in good health (CMV status not recorded). Some clones in this sample may be carry-over from other donors' samples. The sequenced sample was PBMCs. The V and J genes are TRBV3-1 and TRBJ2-5, with D maybe TRBD1 (7 bases). CDR3 sequence: CASARGGGQYQETQYF. CDR3 sequence (DNA): TGTGCCAGCGCCCGAGGAGGGGGCCAATACCAAGAGACCCAGTACTTC.